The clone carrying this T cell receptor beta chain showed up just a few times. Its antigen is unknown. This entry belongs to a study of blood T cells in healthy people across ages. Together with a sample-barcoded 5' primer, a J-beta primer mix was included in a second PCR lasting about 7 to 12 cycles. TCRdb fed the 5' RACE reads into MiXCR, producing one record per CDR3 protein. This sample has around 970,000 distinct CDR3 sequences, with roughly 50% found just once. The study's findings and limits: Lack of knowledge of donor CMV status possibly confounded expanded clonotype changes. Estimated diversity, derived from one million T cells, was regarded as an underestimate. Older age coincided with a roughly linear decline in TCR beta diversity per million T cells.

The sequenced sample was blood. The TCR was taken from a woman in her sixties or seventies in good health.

The CDR3 DNA sequence: TGTGCCAGCAGCCAAGATTTCGGCTATGGCTACACCTTC. It encodes CASSQDFGYGYTF. This chain joins TRBV4-2 and TRBJ1-2; no definite D call. V lost 0 bases to trimming and J lost 4 bases, with 6 bases between them. The CDR3 contains 13 residues. Germline lookup yields CDR1 LGHNA and CDR2 YNFKEQ.